The 8 T cell receptor beta chains presented below share a single source sample, sequenced in a study of cytomegalovirus exposure and HLA in healthy donors (dated by TCRdb to 2016 to 2017). Library generation was performed with the immunoSEQ multiplex PCR assay. The multiplex PCR relied on a mix of 60 forward primers for TCR Vbeta segments and 13 reverse primers for TCR Jbeta segments. The source is immuneACCESS, and TCRdb retained only in-frame sequences with V and J called. Part of the clones is not carried over; for the studies checked, unresolved V genes explain less than half of this, and the remainder is unexplained. The sample yields 110,000 to 150,000 clones; around four fifths were counted once. The top ten constitute more than 3% of the sample. The specimen was PBMCs. Receptor source: a male donor in good health and CMV-seronegative.

The rearrangement joins TRBV19 to TRBJ1-5; D may be TRBD1 (5 bases). Per germline, CDR1 LNHDA and CDR2 SQIVND (reference sequence). The ends were cut back, 4 bases at V and 4 bases at J, with 14 bases in the middle. The CDR3 is made up of 15 amino acids. Here the CDR3 reads CASSKARADNQPQHF. Written as DNA, the CDR3 is TGTGCCAGTAGTAAGGCCAGGGCGGATAATCAGCCCCAGCATTTT.

The V gene is TRBV28, the J gene TRBJ2-7; a weak D match, TRBD1 (6 bases). The CDR3 sequence is 15 residues long. Germline CDR1 is MDHEN and CDR2 is SYDVKM. V shed 5 bases and J shed 1 base, with 15 bases lying between them. The DNA for the CDR3 is TGTGCCAGCAGTCCCGACAGGCTGACGTCCTACGAGCAGTACTTC. Protein sequence: CASSPDRLTSYEQYF. Supplemented by reference TRBV28 and TRBJ2-7, the full variable domain reads DVKVTQSSRYLVKRTGEKVFLECVQDMDHENMFWYRQDPGLGLRLIYFSYDVKMKEKGDIPEGYSVSREKKERFSLILESASTNQTSMYLCASSPDRLTSYEQYFGPGTRLTVT.

The rearrangement links TRBV9 to TRBJ2-1; TRBD1 matches at 9 bases. Trimming at V came to 3 bases and at J to 4 bases, leaving 5 bases not matched to a gene. Germline CDR1 is SGDLS and CDR2 is YYNGEE. CDR3 length: 15 amino acids. The CDR3: CASSGQGGKYNEQFF. The CDR3 DNA reads TGTGCCAGCAGCGGACAGGGGGGGAAATACAATGAGCAGTTCTTC.

V usage is TRBV19 and J usage is TRBJ2-1; 10 nucleotides agree with TRBD2. The CDR3 consists of 15 residues. V gave up 2 bases and J gave up 6 bases; unmatched junction bases: 4. Germline V lookup: CDR1 LNHDA, CDR2 SQIVND (reference sequence). The CDR3 here is CASSITSGALNEQFF. As DNA, the CDR3 is TGTGCCAGTAGTATAACTAGCGGGGCTCTCAATGAGCAGTTCTTC.

The rearrangement joins TRBV28 to TRBJ1-1, with D tentatively TRBD1 (5 bases). The V gene lost 7 bases and the J gene lost 2 bases, with 8 bases spanning the gap. This CDR3 region has 12 residues. The germline V gene has CDR1 MDHEN and CDR2 SYDVKM. The CDR3 here is CASTTGNTEAFF. The CDR3 DNA reads as TGTGCCAGCACCACAGGTAACACTGAAGCTTTCTTT. The variable domain in full, completed from reference TRBV28 and TRBJ1-1, reads DVKVTQSSRYLVKRTGEKVFLECVQDMDHENMFWYRQDPGLGLRLIYFSYDVKMKEKGDIPEGYSVSREKKERFSLILESASTNQTSMYLCASTTGNTEAFFGQGTRLTVV.

The rearrangement links TRBV9 to TRBJ1-1; no clear D gene. This CDR3 is built from 14 residues. CDR1 is SGDLS, CDR2 YYNGEE, per germline. Trimming shortened V by 3 bases and J by 4 bases, and 13 bases separated the two germline ends. The DNA for the CDR3 is TGTGCCAGCAGCGGCACTGGAGGGTTCACTGAAGCTTTCTTT. Residues: CASSGTGGFTEAFF.

The V gene is TRBV27, the J gene TRBJ2-7; TRBD2 matches 15 bases. V trimming: 4 bases; J trimming: 12 bases; junction bases outside the gene matches: 7. Looked up from germline, CDR1 is MNHEY and CDR2 is SMNVEV (reference sequence). This CDR3 is 14 amino acids long. The CDR3, as DNA: TGTGCCAGCAGTTCAGGACTAGCGGGAGGGGGGAGGTACTTC. Protein product: CASSSGLAGGGRYF.

This clone has just a few counts. The genes are TRBV7-2 and TRBJ1-1, with TRBD1 identical over 7 bases. Germline CDR1 reads SGHTA; CDR2 reads FQGNSA. This CDR3 spans 13 amino acids. V was clipped by 2 bases and J by 6 bases; unmatched bases: 3. The CDR3 spells CASSLPGTAEAFF. In nucleotides, the CDR3 is TGTGCCAGCAGCTTACCTGGGACAGCTGAAGCTTTCTTT.